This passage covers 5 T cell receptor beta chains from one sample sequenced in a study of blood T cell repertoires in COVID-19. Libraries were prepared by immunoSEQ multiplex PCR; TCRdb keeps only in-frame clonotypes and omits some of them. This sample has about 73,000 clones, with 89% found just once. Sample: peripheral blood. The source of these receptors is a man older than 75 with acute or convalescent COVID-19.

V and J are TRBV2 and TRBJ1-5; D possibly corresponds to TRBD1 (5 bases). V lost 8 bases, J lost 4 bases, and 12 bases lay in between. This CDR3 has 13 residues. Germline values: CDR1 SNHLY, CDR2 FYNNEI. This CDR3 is CASGRGANQPQHF. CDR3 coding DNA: TGTGCCAGCGGGAGGGGAGCTAATCAGCCCCAGCATTTT.

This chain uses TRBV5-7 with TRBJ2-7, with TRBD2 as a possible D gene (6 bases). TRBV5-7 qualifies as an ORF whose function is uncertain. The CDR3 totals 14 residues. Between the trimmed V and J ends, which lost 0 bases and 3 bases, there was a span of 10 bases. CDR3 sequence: CASSLGGGLYEQYF. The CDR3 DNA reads TGTGCCAGCAGCTTGGGGGGAGGTCTCTACGAGCAGTACTTC.

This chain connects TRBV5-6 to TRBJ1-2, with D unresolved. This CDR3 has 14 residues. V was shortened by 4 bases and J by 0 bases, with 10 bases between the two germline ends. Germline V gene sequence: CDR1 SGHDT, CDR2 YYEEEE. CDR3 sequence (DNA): TGTGCCAGCAGCCGAGGGCAGCCTAACTATGGCTACACCTTC. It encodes CASSRGQPNYGYTF.

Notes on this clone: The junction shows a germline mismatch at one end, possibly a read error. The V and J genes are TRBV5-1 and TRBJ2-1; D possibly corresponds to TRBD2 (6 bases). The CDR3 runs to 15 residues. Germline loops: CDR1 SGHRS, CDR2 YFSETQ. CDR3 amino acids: CASNLMGGSYNEQFF. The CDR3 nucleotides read TGCGCCAGCAACTTGATGGGGGGATCCTACAATGAGCAGTTCTTC.

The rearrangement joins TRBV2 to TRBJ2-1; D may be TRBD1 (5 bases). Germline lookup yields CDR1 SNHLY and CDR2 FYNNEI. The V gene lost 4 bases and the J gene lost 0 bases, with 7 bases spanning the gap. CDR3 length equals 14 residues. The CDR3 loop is CASSADSSYNEQFF. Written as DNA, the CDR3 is TGTGCCAGCAGTGCCGACAGCTCCTACAATGAGCAGTTCTTC.